The 31 T cell receptor beta chains below come from one sample, sequenced in a study of T-cell reconstitution after alpha-beta-depleted transplantation in children. As it was prepared, the TCRbeta library received unique molecular identifiers. TCRdb processed the PCR reads anew with MiXCR; each CDR3 protein has one entry. This table holds roughly 570,000 distinct CDR3 sequences, 20% to 30% found once. This specimen consisted of PBMCs, obtained before TCRalphabeta/CD19-depleted stem cell transplant. Receptor source: a boy under two years old with Wiskott-Aldrich syndrome, due to receive a stem cell transplant.

V usage is TRBV18 and J usage is TRBJ2-7; 11 positions agree with TRBD2. Germline V gene sequence: CDR1 KGHSH, CDR2 LQKENI. This CDR3 comprises 15 residues. The V gene end was trimmed by 4 bases and the J gene end by 6 bases; junction bases not matched to a gene: 8. The CDR3 sequence is CASSLIAGGPSEQYF. The CDR3 nucleotides are TGTGCCAGCTCACTTATAGCGGGAGGGCCGAGCGAGCAGTACTTC.

This clonotype was found a few times. The chain links TRBV5-1 to TRBJ1-2, with 8 bases that match TRBD1. CDR1 is SGHRS, CDR2 YFSETQ, per germline. V shed 1 base, J shed 0 bases, and the junction held 8 bases outside the gene matches. The CDR3 has 17 residues. CDR3 in DNA: TGCGCCAGCAGCTTGCAAGGACAGGGCCCTTCTAACTATGGCTACACCTTC. It specifies CASSLQGQGPSNYGYTF.

In its sample, this clonotype was seen a few times. This chain uses TRBV15 with TRBJ2-7; no firm D call. The CDR3 consists of 13 residues. In germline, CDR1 is LNHNV, CDR2 YYDKDF (reference sequence). V dropped 3 bases and J dropped 3 bases, with 9 bases sitting between them. The CDR3 DNA reads TGTGCCACCAGCAGGGGATCGATCTACGAGCAGTACTTC. This translates into CATSRGSIYEQYF. The variable domain in full, completed from reference TRBV15 and TRBJ2-7, reads DAMVIQNPRYQVTQFGKPVTLSCSQTLNHNVMYWYQQKSSQAPKLLFHYYDKDFNNEADTPDNFQSRRPNTSFCFLDIRSPGLGDTAMYLCATSRGSIYEQYFGPGTRLTVT.

The V gene is TRBV10-3, the J gene TRBJ2-2; 8 bases are shared with TRBD2. CDR3 length equals 16 residues. Germline CDR1 ENHRY, CDR2 SYGVKD. J lost 4 bases, V lost 1 base, and 5 bases had no gene match. CDR3: CAISEFSGARTGELFF. CDR3 nucleotides: TGTGCCATCAGTGAGTTTAGCGGGGCACGCACCGGGGAGCTGTTTTTT.

The DNA of the CDR3 is TGTGCCACCAGCAGGGTTCGGGGGGGTCCCACAGATACGCAGTATTTT. Translated: CATSRVRGGPTDTQYF. The V and J genes are TRBV15 and TRBJ2-3; 8 nucleotides agree with TRBD2. Germline V gene data show CDR1 as LNHNV and CDR2 as YYDKDF (reference sequence). After removal of 3 bases from V and 2 bases from J, the junction contained 7 bases not matched to a gene. The CDR3 is made up of 16 amino acids.

This clonotype was counted a few times. The V call is TRBV10-3, the J call TRBJ1-2; 7 bases align to TRBD1. The ends lost 7 bases at V and 8 bases at J; junction bases unmatched: 19. The length of the CDR3 is 16 residues. Per the germline V gene, CDR1 is ENHRY and CDR2 is SYGVKD. CDR3 DNA: TGTGCCATCAAGGATGATCACAGGGGAGGGCTCAGCGGCTACACCTTC. Its protein product is CAIKDDHRGGLSGYTF.

This clonotype has more than one count but fewer than ten. CDR3 in amino acids: CASSLDGAPEQFF. The CDR3 bases are TGTGCCAGCAGCTTAGATGGCGCCCCAGAGCAGTTCTTC. The chain couples TRBV7-2 to TRBJ2-1; D unclear. V gave up 1 base and J gave up 10 bases, with 11 bases separating them. The CDR3 contains 13 residues. Germline assignment: CDR1 SGHTA and CDR2 FQGNSA.

The chain links TRBV4-1 to TRBJ2-7; 10 nucleotides match TRBD2. Germline trimming cut 4 bases from V and 3 bases from J; bases unmatched to any gene: 6. The CDR3 consists of 15 residues. Germline CDR1 and CDR2: MGHRA and YSYEKL. In DNA form, the CDR3 reads TGCGCCAGCAGCCTGAAGGGACTAGCGAGCTACGAGCAGTACTTC. Translation gives CASSLKGLASYEQYF.

The chain links TRBV5-1 to TRBJ1-1; the D gene is possibly TRBD1 (6 bases). This CDR3 is built from 12 residues. CDR1 is SGHRS and CDR2 is YFSETQ in the germline V gene. The V and J ends lost 6 bases and 4 bases respectively, with 10 bases between them. The CDR3 loop is CASKEGGTEAFF. The CDR3 coding sequence is TGCGCCAGCAAGGAGGGGGGCACTGAAGCTTTCTTT.

This clonotype was recorded many times. The chain has TRBV29-1 and TRBJ2-5; D unresolved. Trimming cost V 2 bases and J 5 bases, with 12 bases left between them. The CDR3 totals 13 residues. The germline V gene has CDR1 SQVTM and CDR2 ANQGSEA. CDR3 sequence: CSVERNSPETQYF. The CDR3, as DNA: TGCAGCGTTGAACGGAACAGCCCGGAGACCCAGTACTTC.

In this sample, this clonotype turned up a few times. The rearrangement links TRBV20-1 to TRBJ2-1; 8 positions match TRBD2. The CDR3 loop spans 15 amino acids. Germline-derived CDR1 and CDR2 are DFQATT and SNEGSKA (reference sequence). Trimming cost V 2 bases and J 9 bases; bases outside gene matches: 12. The CDR3 protein is CSARSQREITREQFF. The CDR3 nucleotides read TGCAGTGCTAGATCTCAGCGGGAGATTACGCGTGAGCAGTTCTTC.

The chain recombines TRBV7-6 with TRBJ2-1; TRBD2 matches at 14 bases. Germline-derived CDR1 and CDR2 are SGHVS and FNYEAQ. The CDR3 spans 16 residues. The J segment lost 9 bases and the V segment lost 5 bases, leaving 9 bases of the junction unmatched. The DNA of the CDR3 is TGTGCCAGCAGCGATCCGGGACTAGCGGGAGCCTCTGAGCAGTTCTTC. Translation: CASSDPGLAGASEQFF.

This clonotype appeared a single time. This chain connects TRBV24-1 to TRBJ2-1, with TRBD2 as a possible D gene (6 bases). The ends were cut back, 3 bases at V and 3 bases at J, with 8 bases in the middle. Germline values: CDR1 KGHDR, CDR2 SFDVKD. The CDR3 has 14 amino acids. The CDR3 region is CATSDKAGYNEQFF. The CDR3 nucleotides read TGTGCCACCAGTGATAAAGCGGGCTACAATGAGCAGTTCTTC.

V is TRBV10-3 and J is TRBJ2-7; 8 nucleotides align to TRBD1. Germline CDR1 ENHRY, CDR2 SYGVKD. The length of the CDR3 is 16 residues. The V segment lost 0 bases and the J segment 5 bases; nucleotides outside the gene matches: 9. The CDR3, as DNA: TGTGCCATCAGTGAGTCAAGGACAGGGAACTCAAACGAGCAGTACTTC. Residues: CAISESRTGNSNEQYF.

This clonotype has just a few counts. The CDR3 reads CASSLSGGWTGELFF. CDR3 bases: TGCGCCAGCAGCTTGTCCGGGGGTTGGACCGGGGAGCTGTTTTTT. The chain carries TRBV5-1 and TRBJ2-2; a weak D match, TRBD2 (6 bases). Germline loops: CDR1 SGHRS, CDR2 YFSETQ. Trimming shortened V by 1 base and J by 5 bases, and 12 bases separated the two germline ends. The CDR3 sequence is 15 residues long. Using reference TRBV5-1 and TRBJ2-2 for the parts outside the CDR3, the full variable domain is KAGVTQTPRYLIKTRGQQVTLSCSPISGHRSVSWYQQTPGQGLQFLFEYFSETQRNKGNFPGRFSGRQFSNSRSEMNVSTLELGDSALYLCASSLSGGWTGELFFGEGSRLTVL.

The sample holds one count of this clonotype. V and J are TRBV5-6 and TRBJ2-7; D is unresolved. V was shortened by 4 bases and J by 3 bases, with 20 bases between the two germline ends. The CDR3 loop spans 16 amino acids. Germline V gives CDR1 SGHDT, CDR2 YYEEEE. The CDR3 loop is CASSSTRRFPLYEQYF. Written as DNA, the CDR3 is TGTGCCAGCAGCAGTACCCGGCGCTTCCCACTCTACGAGCAGTACTTC.

This clonotype was counted between two and nine times. This chain connects TRBV6-1 to TRBJ1-1; the D gene is possibly TRBD1 (5 bases). Trimming removed 7 bases at V and 4 bases at J, with 19 bases between. This CDR3 comprises 15 residues. Germline CDR1 and CDR2: MNHNS and SASEGT. The CDR3 loop reads CASTQQQGIGTEAFF. As DNA, the CDR3 is TGTGCCAGCACCCAACAGCAGGGCATTGGCACTGAAGCTTTCTTT.

This CDR3 is CSVGQGEAIQYF. CDR3 bases: TGCAGCGTTGGACAGGGAGAGGCCATTCAGTACTTC. The chain links TRBV29-1 to TRBJ2-4; the match to TRBD1 covers 7 bases. The CDR3 sequence is 12 residues long. The V gene's germline CDR1 is SQVTM and CDR2 ANQGSEA. V shed 4 bases and J 9 bases; nucleotides not matched to a gene: 6. The entire variable domain, with the rest obtained from reference TRBV29-1 and TRBJ2-4, is as follows: SAVISQKPSRDICQRGTSLTIQCQVDSQVTMMFWYRQQPGQSLTLIATANQGSEATYESGFVIDKFPISRPNLTFSTLTVSNMSPEDSSIYLCSVGQGEAIQYFGAGTRLSVL.

At least ten counts were recorded for this clonotype. The chain combines TRBV2 with TRBJ1-1; 8 bases agree with TRBD1. The CDR3 is made up of 14 amino acids. In germline, CDR1 is SNHLY, CDR2 FYNNEI. V lost 5 bases to trimming and J lost 4 bases; unmatched junction nucleotides: 6. The CDR3 DNA is TGTGCCAGCAGTCAACAGGGGGTAAGCACTGAAGCTTTCTTT. Translating gives CASSQQGVSTEAFF.

The chain joins TRBV20-1 to TRBJ2-1, with 8 bases aligning to TRBD2. Germline V gene lookup returns CDR1 DFQATT and CDR2 SNEGSKA (reference sequence). V lost 1 base, J lost 7 bases, and 3 bases stayed unmatched. CDR3 length: 13 residues. The DNA for the CDR3 is TGCAGTGCTAGAGTGCTAGCGGGTAATGAGCAGTTCTTC. It is translated as CSARVLAGNEQFF.

The chain has TRBV6-1 and TRBJ2-4; 9 nucleotides agree with TRBD2. Germline V CDR1 and CDR2: MNHNS, SASEGT. There are 17 residues in the CDR3. The ends lost 3 bases at V and 1 base at J; junction bases unmatched: 7. CDR3 sequence (DNA): TGTGCCAGCAGTGAGTTTAGCGGGAGTAGCGCCAAAAACATTCAGTACTTC. Encoded protein: CASSEFSGSSAKNIQYF.

V and J are TRBV6-6 and TRBJ2-5, with no clear D. The CDR3 extends over 12 amino acids. Trimming shortened V by 8 bases and J by 4 bases, and 11 bases separated the two germline ends. The germline V gene has CDR1 MNHNY and CDR2 SVGAGI (reference sequence). The chain's CDR3 is CASGQSGETQYF. For the CDR3, the DNA is TGTGCCAGCGGTCAGTCGGGAGAGACCCAGTACTTC.

The J gene is TRBJ1-1, the V gene TRBV5-1; weak D call: TRBD1 (6 bases). Germline-derived CDR1 and CDR2 are SGHRS and YFSETQ. V was cut by 4 bases and J by 2 bases, with 15 bases left in between. This CDR3 is built from 15 residues. The CDR3 DNA follows: TGCGCCAGCAGCCCGGTAACGGGACAAAACACTGAAGCTTTCTTT. This gives the protein CASSPVTGQNTEAFF. Supplemented by reference TRBV5-1 and TRBJ1-1, the full variable domain reads KAGVTQTPRYLIKTRGQQVTLSCSPISGHRSVSWYQQTPGQGLQFLFEYFSETQRNKGNFPGRFSGRQFSNSRSEMNVSTLELGDSALYLCASSPVTGQNTEAFFGQGTRLTVV.

This clonotype was counted a few times. The rearrangement links TRBV7-7 to TRBJ2-7; maybe TRBD1 (6 bases). Germline V lookup: CDR1 SSHAT, CDR2 FNYEAQ (reference sequence). V was shortened by 3 bases and J by 3 bases, with 18 bases between the two germline ends. The CDR3 is made up of 16 amino acids. The CDR3 loop is CASSFQVDSLNYEQYF. The DNA of the CDR3 is TGTGCCAGCAGCTTTCAAGTGGACAGTTTAAACTACGAGCAGTACTTC. The full variable domain, its missing parts supplied by reference TRBV7-7 and TRBJ2-7, is GAGVSQSPRYKVTKRGQDVTLRCDPISSHATLYWYQQALGQGPEFLTYFNYEAQPDKSGLPSDRFSAERPEGSISTLTIQRTEQRDSAMYRCASSFQVDSLNYEQYFGPGTRLTVT.

This clonotype was observed a handful of times. V gene TRBV5-1 combines with J gene TRBJ2-2; no clear D gene. Germline-derived CDR1 and CDR2 are SGHRS and YFSETQ. Trimming removed 0 bases at V and 5 bases at J, with 11 bases between. The length of the CDR3 is 15 residues. CDR3 nucleotide sequence: TGCGCCAGCAGCTTGGACGGTGGTCGAACCGGGGAGCTGTTTTTT. Amino acids: CASSLDGGRTGELFF.

For the CDR3, the DNA is TGCGCCAGCAGCGACGTATCCGGCTTGGAGACCCAGTACTTC. Its protein is CASSDVSGLETQYF. J is TRBJ2-5 and V is TRBV5-1; D gene uncertain. V was pared by 4 bases and J by 5 bases, with 15 bases between. Germline V gene data show CDR1 as SGHRS and CDR2 as YFSETQ. The CDR3 is 14 amino acids.

The gene calls are TRBV5-1 and TRBJ2-1; 9 positions agree with TRBD2. With V trimmed by 0 bases and J by 5 bases, 6 bases remained unmatched. The CDR3 runs 16 residues. CDR1 SGHRS and CDR2 YFSETQ come from the germline V gene. DNA for the CDR3: TGCGCCAGCAGCTTGGAGGTAGCGGGAGCCCACAATGAGCAGTTCTTC. Encoded protein: CASSLEVAGAHNEQFF.

The chain recombines TRBV5-1 with TRBJ2-1; D is unclear. CDR3 size: 15 residues. Per the germline V gene, CDR1 is SGHRS and CDR2 is YFSETQ. Deletions cut 0 bases from V and 3 bases from J, with 10 bases between. The CDR3 DNA sequence: TGCGCCAGCAGCTTGGAGGAAATCATCTACAATGAGCAGTTCTTC. Translation: CASSLEEIIYNEQFF.

This chain joins TRBV15 and TRBJ2-1; D remains ambiguous. The CDR3 length is 12 residues. The germline gives CDR1 LNHNV, CDR2 YYDKDF (reference sequence). Trimming left V 0 bases short and J 8 bases short, with 5 bases between. The CDR3 DNA is TGTGCCACCAGCAGAGATAAGGATGAGCAGTTCTTC. It encodes CATSRDKDEQFF.

The CDR3 reads CASSLQGRTNEKLFF. The CDR3 nucleotides read TGCGCCAGCAGCCTTCAGGGGCGTACTAATGAAAAACTGTTTTTT. This chain joins TRBV4-1 and TRBJ1-4; D possibly corresponds to TRBD1 (6 bases). The germline V gene encodes CDR1 MGHRA and CDR2 YSYEKL. The V end was cut by 4 bases, the J end by 2 bases, with 11 bases between. The CDR3 covers 15 residues.

This clonotype was recorded a few times. The CDR3 is CSALRQDTQYF. As DNA, the CDR3 is TGCAGTGCTCTTCGTCAGGATACGCAGTATTTT. The chain recombines TRBV20-1 with TRBJ2-3; D remains unclear. V was shortened by 5 bases and J by 6 bases, with 9 bases between the two germline ends. The CDR3 consists of 11 residues. Germline values: CDR1 DFQATT, CDR2 SNEGSKA (reference sequence).